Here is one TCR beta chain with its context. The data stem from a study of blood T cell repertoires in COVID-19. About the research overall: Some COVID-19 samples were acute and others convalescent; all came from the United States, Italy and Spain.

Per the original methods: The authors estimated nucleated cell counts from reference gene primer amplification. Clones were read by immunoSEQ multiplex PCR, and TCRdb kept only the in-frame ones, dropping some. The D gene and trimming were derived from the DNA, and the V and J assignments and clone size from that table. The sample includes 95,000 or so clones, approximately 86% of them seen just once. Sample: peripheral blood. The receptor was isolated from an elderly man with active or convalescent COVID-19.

CDR3 sequence: CASSVGMGHPSSYNEQFF. The CDR3 nucleotides are TGTGCCAGCAGCGTAGGGATGGGACACCCGAGCTCCTACAATGAGCAGTTCTTC. The chain is built from TRBV9 and TRBJ2-1; tentatively, D is TRBD1 (6 bases). The CDR3 runs to 18 residues. Germline assignment: CDR1 SGDLS and CDR2 YYNGEE. Trimming removed 0 bases from V and 0 bases from J, with 16 bases in between.